This T cell receptor (beta chain) originates from a study of Ad26.COV2.S vaccination and SARS-CoV-2 variants. Background on the study: Participant was drawn from the COV1001 Ad26.COV2.S trial arm.

V was pared by 2 bases and J by 0 bases, with 5 bases of the junction left unmatched. In germline, CDR1 is MDHEN, CDR2 SYDVKM. This CDR3 comprises 17 residues. Data came from immunoSEQ multiplex PCR; TCRdb stores just in-frame clones and leaves some out. The profile covers 200,000 to 250,000 clones, with roughly 90% appearing a single time and around 11% taken by the ten largest. Treatment denoted: 15 to 20 received Ad26.COV2.S at low or high dose, single or two shots; 5 received placebo; per-sample allocation not given. Collection of samples fell on day 63 after the first vaccine or placebo injection. An adult aged 18-55 years in Boston served as the donor. Spike of the Wuhan-strain SARS-CoV-2 was expressed by an Ad26 vector, which formed the vaccine.

The sample in question was peripheral blood, obtained in a trial of Ad26.COV2.S vaccine versus placebo. The TCR sequence derives from a person between 18 and 60 years old who received the Ad26.COV2.S COVID-19 vaccine or a placebo. The chain links TRBV28 to TRBJ1-5, with 9 bases that match TRBD1. Here the CDR3 DNA reads TGTGCCAGCAGTTTACGACAGGGGGGATATAGCAATCAGCCCCAGCATTTT. Translating gives CASSLRQGGYSNQPQHF.